The 29 T cell receptor beta chains below all came from one sample that was sequenced in a study of T cells in localized non-small cell lung cancer (dated by TCRdb to between 2020 and 2021). Preparation of the library involved the immunoSEQ multiplex PCR assay. As stored in TCRdb, this immuneACCESS dataset retains in-frame rearrangements with V and J assigned. A fraction of the clones does not appear; measured against another copy, unresolved V genes explain less than half of the discrepancy, and the remainder lacks a known reason. The sample yields approximately 25,000 clones; 90% were counted once. The leading ten clones occupy 1.1% of the sample. This specimen was peripheral blood, taken before any cancer treatment. These TCRs come from a woman between 35 and 75 years old with stage I lung adenocarcinoma.

The gene calls are TRBV7-9 and TRBJ2-1; 9 positions match TRBD2. CDR1 and CDR2 (germline): SEHNR, FQNEAQ (reference sequence). CDR3 length equals 15 residues. The trim removed 4 bases at V and 8 bases at J, leaving 9 bases unmatched. The CDR3 spells CASSSNSGRGYEQFF. CDR3 nucleotides: TGTGCCAGCAGCTCAAATAGCGGGAGAGGCTATGAGCAGTTCTTC.

This chain uses TRBV4-3 with TRBJ2-5; D not certain. The germline gives CDR1 LGHNA, CDR2 YSLEER. V lost 1 base to trimming and J lost 5 bases, with 8 bases between them. This CDR3 has 13 amino acids. The CDR3 sequence is CASSQAAGETQYF. The CDR3 nucleotides read TGCGCCAGCAGCCAAGCGGCTGGGGAGACCCAGTACTTC.

J is TRBJ1-1 and V is TRBV18; D is undetermined. The V and J ends lost 3 bases and 0 bases respectively, with 11 bases between them. The CDR3 has 15 amino acids. The V gene's germline CDR1 is KGHSH and CDR2 LQKENI. In DNA form, the CDR3 reads TGTGCCAGCTCACCTATCCCCGAGTTGAACACTGAAGCTTTCTTT. It is translated as CASSPIPELNTEAFF.

This chain uses TRBV7-9 with TRBJ1-4, with D perhaps matching TRBD1 (6 bases). Germline V gene lookup returns CDR1 SEHNR and CDR2 FQNEAQ (reference sequence). The CDR3 extends over 15 amino acids. Trimming left V 4 bases short and J 4 bases short, with 13 bases between. CDR3 loop: CASSSRTELNEKLFF. The CDR3 nucleotides are TGTGCCAGCAGCTCCCGGACAGAACTTAATGAAAAACTGTTTTTT.

The CDR3 bases are TGTGCCAGTAGCCCCGCTGAAGATACGCAGTATTTT. This encodes CASSPAEDTQYF. The chain has TRBV19 and TRBJ2-3; D gene uncertain. The germline V gene encodes CDR1 LNHDA and CDR2 SQIVND (reference sequence). CDR3 size: 12 residues. Trimming removed 6 bases at V and 5 bases at J, with 9 bases between.

The chain couples TRBV11-2 to TRBJ2-7, with a weak D call TRBD2 (6 bases). This CDR3 contains 15 residues. The V gene lost 0 bases and the J gene lost 0 bases, with 9 bases spanning the gap. Per the germline V gene, CDR1 is SGHAT and CDR2 is FQNNGV. This CDR3 is CASSLDGDFSYEQYF. The CDR3 nucleotides read TGTGCCAGCAGCTTAGACGGGGACTTCTCCTACGAGCAGTACTTC.

This chain links TRBV30 with TRBJ1-5; no firm D call. The germline V gene has CDR1 GTSNPN and CDR2 SVGIG (reference sequence). This CDR3 is 14 amino acids long. The germline V and J ends were trimmed by 3 bases and 0 bases, with 9 bases remaining between them. CDR3: CAWRGSYSNQPQHF. The CDR3 DNA reads TGTGCCTGGAGGGGCTCCTATAGCAATCAGCCCCAGCATTTT.

V and J are TRBV2 and TRBJ2-7; 10 bases agree with TRBD1. This CDR3 has 15 residues. V shed 3 bases, J shed 7 bases, and the junction held 9 bases outside the gene matches. The germline gives CDR1 SNHLY, CDR2 FYNNEI. Here the CDR3 reads CASSERGQGMWEQYF. The CDR3 nucleotides read TGTGCCAGCAGTGAGAGGGGACAGGGGATGTGGGAGCAGTACTTC.

The table lists this clone with a count of one. The V call is TRBV19, the J call TRBJ1-1, with D perhaps matching TRBD1 (5 bases). The length of the CDR3 is 14 residues. V was trimmed by 5 bases and J by 1 base, leaving 11 bases between them. Germline CDR1 and CDR2: LNHDA and SQIVND (reference sequence). This CDR3 reads CASSPRGSNTEAFF. In DNA, the CDR3 is TGTGCCAGTAGTCCCCGGGGGTCGAACACTGAAGCTTTCTTT.

The chain has TRBV29-1 and TRBJ1-1; a possible D gene is TRBD1 (6 bases). The germline V gene has CDR1 SQVTM and CDR2 ANQGSEA. With 8 bases removed from V and 10 bases from J, the gap between germline ends came to 23 bases. There are 13 residues in the CDR3. The CDR3 DNA follows: TGCAGCTACTTAGGGGGGTACAGCTCGATAGCTTTCTTT. Translated: CSYLGGYSSIAFF.

This chain connects TRBV6-1 to TRBJ1-2; tentatively, D is TRBD1 (5 bases). The CDR3 totals 14 residues. Germline lookup yields CDR1 MNHNS and CDR2 SASEGT. V was cut by 6 bases and J by 5 bases, with 16 bases left in between. The CDR3 DNA sequence: TGTGCCAGCAGGCAGGGTGATCCCCCTTATGGCTACACCTTC. Translating it yields CASRQGDPPYGYTF.

The chain joins TRBV4-1 to TRBJ1-4; 7 nucleotides match TRBD1. The junction had 4 bases not matched to a gene; V was cut back by 3 bases and J by 0 bases. The CDR3 is 16 residues long. The germline V gene encodes CDR1 MGHRA and CDR2 YSYEKL. CDR3 coding DNA: TGCGCCAGCAGCCAGGGGGGGACAGCAACTAATGAAAAACTGTTTTTT. Its protein product is CASSQGGTATNEKLFF.

The J gene is TRBJ1-1, the V gene TRBV5-1; D uncertain. Germline V gene data show CDR1 as SGHRS and CDR2 as YFSETQ. The CDR3 loop spans 13 amino acids. Trimming took off 3 bases at V and 1 base at J, with 7 bases between the two ends. Here the CDR3 reads CASSYDTNTEAFF. DNA for the CDR3: TGCGCCAGCAGCTATGACACGAACACTGAAGCTTTCTTT. Filled out from reference TRBV5-1 and TRBJ1-1, the complete variable domain reads KAGVTQTPRYLIKTRGQQVTLSCSPISGHRSVSWYQQTPGQGLQFLFEYFSETQRNKGNFPGRFSGRQFSNSRSEMNVSTLELGDSALYLCASSYDTNTEAFFGQGTRLTVV.

The chain combines TRBV30 with TRBJ1-4, with D possibly being TRBD1 (6 bases). This CDR3 has 15 residues. Germline loops: CDR1 GTSNPN, CDR2 SVGIG (reference sequence). The V end was cut by 0 bases, the J end by 5 bases, with 13 bases between. CDR3 nucleotides: TGTGCCTGGAGTGTACTTGCAGGGGAGAATGAAAAACTGTTTTTT. It codes for CAWSVLAGENEKLFF. Complete variable domain (other parts from reference TRBV30 and TRBJ1-4): SQTIHQWPATLVQPVGSPLSLECTVEGTSNPNLYWYRQAAGRGLQLLFYSVGIGQISSEVPQNLSASRPQDRQFILSSKKLLLSDSGFYLCAWSVLAGENEKLFFGSGTQLSVL.

This clone appeared a few times. V is TRBV11-2 and J is TRBJ1-2, with D possibly TRBD1 on 6 matching bases. This CDR3 spans 13 amino acids. Between the trimmed V and J ends, which lost 5 bases and 3 bases, there was a span of 10 bases. Germline CDR1 is SGHAT and CDR2 is FQNNGV. CDR3 nucleotides: TGTGCCAGCAGCACAGGACAGTACTATGGCTACACCTTC. It is translated as CASSTGQYYGYTF.

This chain uses TRBV6-5 with TRBJ2-7, with TRBD2 identical over 9 bases. In germline, CDR1 is MNHEY, CDR2 SVGAGI. The CDR3 consists of 15 residues. V was pared by 6 bases and J by 3 bases, with 9 bases of the junction left unmatched. The CDR3 region is CASRGAGGLDYEQYF. CDR3 sequence (DNA): TGTGCCAGCAGGGGAGCGGGAGGACTAGACTACGAGCAGTACTTC.

The chain recombines TRBV19 with TRBJ2-1; 12 bases map to TRBD2. Germline CDR1 LNHDA, CDR2 SQIVND (reference sequence). V dropped 0 bases and J dropped 8; count of bases not matched to a gene: 5. CDR3 length equals 16 residues. As DNA, the CDR3 is TGTGCCAGTAGTATAGACCTAGCGGGAGGGGGCTATGAGCAGTTCTTC. As protein: CASSIDLAGGGYEQFF.

The chain is built from TRBV2 and TRBJ1-5; the match to TRBD1 covers 7 bases. Trimming took 6 bases from V and 7 from J; bases not matched to a gene: 9. Germline CDR1 and CDR2: SNHLY and FYNNEI. This CDR3 has 14 amino acids. CDR3 nucleotide sequence: TGTGCCAGCAGCCCGGGAGGGGGCCAACAGCCCCAGCATTTT. Its translation: CASSPGGGQQPQHF. Based on the CDR3 plus reference TRBV2 and TRBJ1-5, the full variable domain is EPEVTQTPSHQVTQMGQEVILRCVPISNHLYFYWYRQILGQKVEFLVSFYNNEISEKSEIFDDQFSVERPDGSNFTLKIRSTKLEDSAMYFCASSPGGGQQPQHFGDGTRLSIL.

The genes are TRBV5-4 and TRBJ1-3; a weak D match, TRBD1 (5 bases). Germline V gene data show CDR1 as SGHNT and CDR2 as YYREEE (reference sequence). The CDR3 contains 15 residues. V was clipped by 0 bases and J by 4 bases, with 11 bases between them. DNA of the CDR3: TGTGCCAGCAGCTTGGATCCAGGGAGAGGAAACACCATATATTTT. This codes for CASSLDPGRGNTIYF.

The chain employs TRBV2 and TRBJ1-2; possible D gene TRBD1, 5 bases. The CDR3 totals 18 residues. Germline V gives CDR1 SNHLY, CDR2 FYNNEI. V was shortened by 6 bases and J by 0 bases, with 23 bases between the two germline ends. The CDR3 here is CASRQRGLPPGPNYGYTF. DNA of the CDR3: TGTGCCAGCAGGCAGAGGGGTCTCCCTCCGGGCCCTAACTATGGCTACACCTTC.

The chain is built from TRBV5-1 and TRBJ2-2; TRBD2 agrees at 11 bases. Germline trimming cut 3 bases from V and 2 bases from J; bases unmatched to any gene: 3. CDR1 and CDR2 (germline): SGHRS, YFSETQ. The CDR3 has 16 residues. The CDR3 loop is CASSWGTSGNTGELFF. In DNA form, the CDR3 reads TGCGCCAGCAGCTGGGGGACTAGCGGCAACACCGGGGAGCTGTTTTTT.

The J gene is TRBJ1-5, the V gene TRBV19; no clear D gene. The length of the CDR3 is 16 residues. Germline CDR1 reads LNHDA; CDR2 reads SQIVND (reference sequence). Trimming shortened V by 4 bases and J by 3 bases, and 16 bases separated the two germline ends. Here the CDR3 reads CASSNLLRLTNQPQHF. CDR3 coding DNA: TGTGCCAGTAGTAATCTTTTGCGACTTACCAATCAGCCCCAGCATTTT. The full variable domain, in which reference TRBV19 and TRBJ1-5 provide the parts outside the CDR3, is DGGITQSPKYLFRKEGQNVTLSCEQNLNHDAMYWYRQDPGQGLRLIYYSQIVNDFQKGDIAEGYSVSREKKESFPLTVTSAQKNPTAFYLCASSNLLRLTNQPQHFGDGTRLSIL.

The V and J genes are TRBV28 and TRBJ1-2, with a tentative D call TRBD1 (5 bases). V gave up 4 bases and J gave up 5 bases, with 14 bases separating them. This CDR3 contains 14 residues. The V gene's germline CDR1 is MDHEN and CDR2 SYDVKM. CDR3 protein: CASSSRDPFYGYTF. CDR3 nucleotide sequence: TGTGCCAGCAGTTCCAGGGACCCCTTTTATGGCTACACCTTC.

The chain has TRBV5-1 and TRBJ1-1; TRBD1 might be the D (6 bases). Germline V gene lookup returns CDR1 SGHRS and CDR2 YFSETQ. The length of the CDR3 is 16 residues. Trimming pared 0 bases from V and 2 bases from J, leaving 14 bases between. CDR3 residues: CASSLEGDLTNTEAFF. The CDR3 DNA reads TGCGCCAGCAGCTTGGAGGGGGACTTAACCAACACTGAAGCTTTCTTT.

This clone has just one count. This chain joins TRBV18 and TRBJ2-2; D possibly corresponds to TRBD1 (5 bases). Per the germline V gene, CDR1 is KGHSH and CDR2 is LQKENI. There are 14 residues in the CDR3. Deletions cut 3 bases from V and 2 bases from J, with 7 bases between. CDR3 sequence: CASSPDRNTGELFF. CDR3 sequence (DNA): TGTGCCAGCTCACCTGACAGAAACACCGGGGAGCTGTTTTTT.

The rearrangement uses TRBV27 and TRBJ1-2; D gene uncertain. This CDR3 comprises 13 residues. From germline, CDR1 is MNHEY and CDR2 SMNVEV (reference sequence). V was shortened by 3 bases and J by 4 bases, with 9 bases between the two germline ends. Here the CDR3 reads CASSFASFYGYTF. The CDR3 DNA reads TGTGCCAGCAGTTTCGCGTCATTCTATGGCTACACCTTC.

V and J are TRBV2 and TRBJ1-2, with TRBD1 identical over 9 bases. The CDR3 is 16 residues long. Trimming at V came to 4 bases and at J to 3 bases, leaving 9 bases not matched to a gene. CDR1 and CDR2 from the germline V gene are SNHLY and FYNNEI. CDR3 nucleotide sequence: TGTGCCAGCAGTGGACAGGGGGGCGTACTATACTATGGCTACACCTTC. Translated, it gives CASSGQGGVLYYGYTF. Variable domain in full (rest from reference TRBV2 and TRBJ1-2): EPEVTQTPSHQVTQMGQEVILRCVPISNHLYFYWYRQILGQKVEFLVSFYNNEISEKSEIFDDQFSVERPDGSNFTLKIRSTKLEDSAMYFCASSGQGGVLYYGYTFGSGTRLTVV.

V and J are TRBV2 and TRBJ2-7; TRBD1 is a possible D gene (6 bases). The CDR3 is 13 residues long. Deletions cut 4 bases from V and 6 bases from J, with 13 bases between. CDR1 is SNHLY and CDR2 is FYNNEI in the germline V gene. Written as DNA, the CDR3 is TGTGCCAGCAGTGTTCGTGTCAGGGGCGAGCAGTACTTC. Protein sequence: CASSVRVRGEQYF.

Only a few counts were recorded for this clone. The rearrangement links TRBV9 to TRBJ2-3; D is possibly TRBD2 (6 bases). CDR1 and CDR2 from the germline V gene are SGDLS and YYNGEE. CDR3 length: 17 amino acids. V was cut by 2 bases and J by 2 bases, with 18 bases left in between. The CDR3: CASSVVEGGATTDTQYF. For the CDR3, the DNA is TGTGCCAGCAGCGTTGTTGAGGGCGGGGCGACCACAGATACGCAGTATTTT. Full variable domain (rest looked up from reference TRBV9 and TRBJ2-3): DSGVTQTPKHLITATGQRVTLRCSPRSGDLSVYWYQQSLDQGLQFLIQYYNGEERAKGNILERFSAQQFPDLHSELNLSSLELGDSALYFCASSVVEGGATTDTQYFGPGTRLTVL.